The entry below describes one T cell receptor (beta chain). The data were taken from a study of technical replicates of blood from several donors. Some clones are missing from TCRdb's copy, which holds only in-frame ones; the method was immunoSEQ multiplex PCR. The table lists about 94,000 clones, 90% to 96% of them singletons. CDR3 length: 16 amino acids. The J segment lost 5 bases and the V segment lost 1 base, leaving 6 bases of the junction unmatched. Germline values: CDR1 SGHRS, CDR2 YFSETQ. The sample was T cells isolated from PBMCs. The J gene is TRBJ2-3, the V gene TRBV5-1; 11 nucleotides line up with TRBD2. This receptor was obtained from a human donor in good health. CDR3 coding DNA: TGCGCCAGCAGCTTGACACTAGCGGGAGTGGGAGATACGCAGTATTTT. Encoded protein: CASSLTLAGVGDTQYF.